Each of the 6 T cell receptor beta chains below was sequenced from the same sample in a study of regulatory T cells in long-lasting Graves disease. Time point in this sample: newly diagnosed GD, antithyroid drugs for less than 3 months. Construction of the TCR library relied on RNA isolated from PBMCs. iRepertoire HTBI primers and Arm-PCR of CDR3 regions built TCR beta libraries. TCRdb itself ran the multiplex PCR reads through MiXCR, one entry per CDR3 protein. The repertoire holds about 560,000 distinct CDR3 sequences, roughly 15% seen once, with more than 10% in the top ten. The data also belong to a second study, concerning T cells in Graves' hyperthyroidism and ophthalmopathy.

The sample consisted of peripheral blood mononuclear cells (PBMCs), taken at new diagnosis, from a patient treated with antithyroid drugs. These receptors originate from a man younger than 30 with Graves disease.

In its sample, this clonotype was seen a few times. The gene calls are TRBV20-1 and TRBJ2-7; D possibly uses TRBD1 or TRBD2 (5 bases each). V shed 5 bases and J shed 3 bases, with 20 bases lying between them. The CDR3 extends over 15 amino acids. Germline loops: CDR1 DFQATT, CDR2 SNEGSKA (reference sequence). CDR3 in amino acids: CSAGAASGWYYEQYF. In DNA, the CDR3 is TGCAGTGCTGGGGCGGCGAGCGGATGGTACTACGAGCAGTACTTC.

This clonotype has just a few counts. This chain links TRBV28 with TRBJ2-6, with D uncertain. Germline V gene lookup returns CDR1 MDHEN and CDR2 SYDVKM. The V end was cut by 7 bases, the J end by 1 base, with 14 bases between. This CDR3 is built from 16 residues. The CDR3 spells CASTPDGLSGANVLTF. Here the CDR3 DNA reads TGTGCCAGCACCCCCGACGGGTTATCTGGGGCCAACGTCCTGACTTTC.

The chain joins TRBV18 to TRBJ2-1; 12 nucleotides match TRBD2. The germline V gene encodes CDR1 KGHSH and CDR2 LQKENI. Trimming at V came to 2 bases and at J to 15 bases, leaving 17 bases not matched to a gene. There are 17 residues in the CDR3. CDR3 in amino acids: CASSPSPLAGGPPGPFF. The CDR3 nucleotides are TGTGCCAGCTCACCATCCCCACTAGCGGGAGGCCCCCCCGGCCCGTTCTTC.

This clonotype has just a few counts. This chain uses TRBV30 with TRBJ1-2; maybe TRBD1 (6 bases). This CDR3 comprises 12 residues. CDR1 GTSNPN and CDR2 SVGIG come from the germline V gene (reference sequence). V was clipped by 6 bases and J by 1 base, with 9 bases between them. The chain's CDR3 is CACGQHNYGYTF. CDR3 nucleotide sequence: TGTGCCTGCGGACAGCATAACTATGGCTACACCTTC.

In this sample, this clonotype turned up many times. J is TRBJ2-7 and V is TRBV7-9; D is unresolved. Looked up from germline, CDR1 is SEHNR and CDR2 is FQNEAQ (reference sequence). V was clipped by 2 bases and J by 0 bases, with 11 bases between them. This CDR3 is built from 15 residues. CDR3 bases: TGTGCCAGCAGCTTATTGCCTCAGAGCTCCTACGAGCAGTACTTC. It encodes CASSLLPQSSYEQYF. The full variable domain, in which reference TRBV7-9 and TRBJ2-7 provide the parts outside the CDR3, is DTGVSQNPRHKITKRGQNVTFRCDPISEHNRLYWYRQTLGQGPEFLTYFQNEAQLEKSRLLSDRFSAERPKGSFSTLEIQRTEQGDSAMYLCASSLLPQSSYEQYFGPGTRLTVT.

This clonotype was seen only a few times. This chain joins TRBV7-9 and TRBJ1-5; tentative D call: TRBD1 (6 bases). The germline gives CDR1 SEHNR, CDR2 FQNEAQ (reference sequence). V lost 1 base, J lost 4 bases, and 8 bases lay in between. The CDR3 covers 14 residues. Here the CDR3 DNA reads TGTGCCAGCAGCTTAGAGGGGGTAAATCAGCCCCAGCATTTT. It is translated as CASSLEGVNQPQHF.